This TCR beta chain stems from a study of blood T cell repertoires in COVID-19. At the level of the study: Samples representing acute and convalescent COVID-19 were sourced from the United States, Italy and Spain.

The CDR3 extends over 14 amino acids. V lost 3 bases and J 2 bases, leaving 10 bases between the germline ends. Germline CDR1 SGHNT, CDR2 YYREEE (reference sequence). Profiled with immunoSEQ multiplex PCR; TCRdb holds only in-frame clones, not every one. This table holds 97,000 or so clones, around 80% found once. V and J are TRBV5-4 and TRBJ2-3, with unresolved D. This receptor was taken from a man aged 55-75 years with active or convalescent COVID-19. Specimen: peripheral blood. The CDR3 DNA follows: TGTGCCAGCAGCTCCGGCCACTACACAGATACGCAGTATTTT. It yields the protein CASSSGHYTDTQYF.